What follows are 14 T cell receptor beta chains derived from one specimen sequenced in a study of beta chain features in type 1 diabetes. What was sequenced were expressed TCRB transcripts, since all of the isolated RNA had been reverse transcribed. Generated by immunoSEQ multiplex PCR, the TCRdb table keeps only in-frame clones and is missing some. The sample lists approximately 330,000 clones; 11% were seen once. Source material: naive CD4+ T cells from blood. The source of these receptors is a woman aged 30 to 39 in good health.

The chain links TRBV7-9 to TRBJ2-1; 13 positions agree with TRBD2. This CDR3 is 18 amino acids long. Germline CDR1 and CDR2: SEHNR and FQNEAQ (reference sequence). V trimming: 3 bases; J trimming: 1 base; junction bases outside the gene matches: 6. The CDR3 DNA follows: TGTGCCAGCAGCTTGCTGTCGGGACTAGCGGGATCCTACAATGAGCAGTTCTTC. This encodes CASSLLSGLAGSYNEQFF.

This clone was picked up a small number of times. V is TRBV7-2 and J is TRBJ2-7, with TRBD1 as a possible D gene (5 bases). From germline, CDR1 is SGHTA and CDR2 FQGNSA. Trimming shortened V by 0 bases and J by 7 bases, and 16 bases separated the two germline ends. The CDR3 has 15 amino acids. CDR3 sequence: CASSLALVTKGEQYF. DNA for the CDR3: TGTGCCAGCAGCTTAGCGCTAGTCACCAAGGGGGAGCAGTACTTC.

The rearrangement joins TRBV27 to TRBJ2-1, with 8 bases lining up with TRBD2. Germline loops: CDR1 MNHEY, CDR2 SMNVEV (reference sequence). Trimming took 4 bases from V and 4 from J; bases not matched to a gene: 6. The CDR3 loop spans 15 amino acids. CDR3 sequence: CASSWSGSRYNEQFF. CDR3 bases: TGTGCCAGCAGTTGGAGCGGGAGTAGATACAATGAGCAGTTCTTC.

This clone was found a few times. The chain links TRBV29-1 to TRBJ2-5; D is unresolved. The CDR3 has 13 residues. Per germline, CDR1 SQVTM and CDR2 ANQGSEA. V lost 4 bases to trimming and J lost 5 bases, with 14 bases between them. CDR3: CSVVLRPRETQYF. The CDR3 DNA sequence: TGCAGCGTTGTTTTACGCCCTAGGGAGACCCAGTACTTC.

This clone was seen only a few times. The CDR3 coding sequence is TGTGCCAGCTCATCTCTAAGGGTGGCGGGAGTAAGCTACGAGCAGTACTTC. Protein sequence: CASSSLRVAGVSYEQYF. J is TRBJ2-5 and V is TRBV18, with 7 nucleotides matching TRBD2. The J call is in doubt because the DNA end fits TRBJ2-7 better. CDR3 length: 17 amino acids. Germline V gene sequence: CDR1 KGHSH, CDR2 LQKENI.

The chain carries TRBV9 and TRBJ2-3, with TRBD2 identical over 15 bases. V was clipped by 5 bases and J by 6 bases; unmatched bases: 10. The CDR3 is 17 amino acids. Germline V CDR1 and CDR2: SGDLS, YYNGEE. CDR3 nucleotide sequence: TGTGCCAGCAGTGCCACCGGACTAGCGGGAGGGAGGGATACGCAGTATTTT. Translation: CASSATGLAGGRDTQYF. Together with reference TRBV9 and TRBJ2-3, the CDR3 gives the full variable domain: DSGVTQTPKHLITATGQRVTLRCSPRSGDLSVYWYQQSLDQGLQFLIQYYNGEERAKGNILERFSAQQFPDLHSELNLSSLELGDSALYFCASSATGLAGGRDTQYFGPGTRLTVL.

This clone occurred a few times. The chain links TRBV2 to TRBJ2-3, with 9 bases matching TRBD2. Germline V lookup: CDR1 SNHLY, CDR2 FYNNEI. V shed 4 bases, J shed 4 bases, and the junction held 6 bases outside the gene matches. The CDR3 is made up of 15 amino acids. The CDR3 DNA reads as TGTGCCAGCAGTGTAGCTAGCGGGAACCCAGATACGCAGTATTTT. It encodes CASSVASGNPDTQYF.

The chain employs TRBV28 and TRBJ1-2; 8 positions agree with TRBD1. V lost 5 bases and J lost 7; bases outside the gene matches: 6. CDR1 and CDR2 from the germline V gene are MDHEN and SYDVKM. The CDR3 sequence is 13 residues long. The CDR3 here is CASSIPGGPGYTF. DNA for the CDR3: TGTGCCAGCAGTATCCCAGGGGGCCCTGGCTACACCTTC.

This clone was seen more than once but under ten times. The chain uses TRBV6-5 and TRBJ2-1; TRBD2 matches at 11 bases. J gave up 2 bases and V 5 bases, and 2 bases lay outside the gene matches. This CDR3 has 15 residues. Germline V gene data show CDR1 as MNHEY and CDR2 as SVGAGI. CDR3 protein: CASSLSGRAYNEQFF. The DNA for the CDR3 is TGTGCCAGCAGTCTTAGCGGGAGGGCCTACAATGAGCAGTTCTTC.

The table lists this clone with a few counts. V is TRBV11-1 and J is TRBJ2-3; D unclear. Per the germline V gene, CDR1 is SGHAT and CDR2 is FQDESV (reference sequence). Trimming cost V 0 bases and J 0 bases, with 7 bases left between them. The CDR3 is made up of 15 amino acids. The CDR3 reads CASSLAERSTDTQYF. In nucleotides, the CDR3 is TGTGCCAGCAGCTTAGCTGAGAGAAGCACAGATACGCAGTATTTT.

V usage is TRBV9 and J usage is TRBJ2-1; tentative D call: TRBD1 (5 bases). V shed 2 bases and J shed 8 bases, with 11 bases lying between them. CDR1 and CDR2 from the germline V gene are SGDLS and YYNGEE. This CDR3 is built from 13 residues. CDR3 sequence: CASSVQGGDEQFF. CDR3 nucleotide sequence: TGTGCCAGCAGCGTTCAGGGTGGGGATGAGCAGTTCTTC.

This clone was picked up a small number of times. The V call is TRBV19, the J call TRBJ2-7; TRBD2 aligns across 7 bases. Germline V CDR1 and CDR2: LNHDA, SQIVND (reference sequence). The CDR3 loop spans 13 amino acids. Trimming at V came to 5 bases and at J to 6 bases, leaving 7 bases not matched to a gene. The CDR3 region has the DNA TGTGCCAGTAGTCCAACGACTAGCCCCGAGCAGTACTTC. Protein: CASSPTTSPEQYF.

The V and J genes are TRBV7-2 and TRBJ2-7; tentatively, D is TRBD1 (6 bases). The V end was cut by 2 bases, the J end by 1 base, with 12 bases between. CDR3 length equals 15 residues. Germline lookup yields CDR1 SGHTA and CDR2 FQGNSA. The DNA of the CDR3 is TGTGCCAGCAGCTTATCCCGGGACACATCCTACGAGCAGTACTTC. This codes for CASSLSRDTSYEQYF.

This clone appeared once. The chain uses TRBV18 and TRBJ1-2; D call uncertain. Trimming shortened V by 0 bases and J by 2 bases, and 4 bases separated the two germline ends. Germline values: CDR1 KGHSH, CDR2 LQKENI. This CDR3 spans 13 amino acids. The CDR3 sequence is CASSPPGNYGYTF. CDR3 DNA: TGTGCCAGCTCACCACCGGGCAACTATGGCTACACCTTC.